This TCR beta chain stems from a study of shared clonotypes between healthy human individuals. Turning to the study itself: A couple of women and three men aged 18 to 49 served as donors. Study conclusions and caveats: Owing to a small donor count, the genetic and exposure-history diversity represented was limited.

CDR1 SGHTA and CDR2 FQGNSA come from the germline V gene. The CDR3 extends over 15 amino acids. V lost 6 bases and J lost 2, with 16 bases in between. A remark on this clone: No antigen is known for it.

Unsorted PBMC contributed roughly 300 ng DNA, 25,000 to 35,000 T cell genomes, to each replicate PCR. Original analysis: From ImmunoSEQ came sequences covering only the junction and carrying no quality scores, so filtering differed. Some clones are missing from TCRdb's copy, which holds only in-frame ones; the method was immunoSEQ multiplex PCR. The DNA gave D and trimming, while V, J and clone size come from that table. Of approximately 500,000 clones detected, roughly 80% appear once; the ten largest clones hold 9.5% to 15%. This clonotype was sampled from a woman in her forties in good health. Some clones in this sample may be carry-over from other donors' samples. Material for sequencing was PBMCs. The gene calls are TRBV7-2 and TRBJ2-5; tentative D call: TRBD1 (5 bases). The CDR3 loop is CASRVGASLQETQYF. The CDR3 DNA follows: TGTGCCAGCAGGGTTGGGGCGTCGCTGCAAGAGACCCAGTACTTC.